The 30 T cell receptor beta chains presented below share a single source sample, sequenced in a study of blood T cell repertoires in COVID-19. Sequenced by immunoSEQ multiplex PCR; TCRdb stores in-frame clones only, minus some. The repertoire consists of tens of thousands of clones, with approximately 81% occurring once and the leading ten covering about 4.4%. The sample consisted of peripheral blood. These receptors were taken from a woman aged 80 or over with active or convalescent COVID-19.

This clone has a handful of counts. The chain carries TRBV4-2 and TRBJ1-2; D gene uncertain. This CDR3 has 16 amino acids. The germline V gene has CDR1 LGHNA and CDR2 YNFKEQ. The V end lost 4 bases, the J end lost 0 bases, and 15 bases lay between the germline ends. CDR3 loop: CASSPSGTVANYGYTF. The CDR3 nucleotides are TGTGCCAGCAGCCCCTCGGGAACAGTAGCTAACTATGGCTACACCTTC.

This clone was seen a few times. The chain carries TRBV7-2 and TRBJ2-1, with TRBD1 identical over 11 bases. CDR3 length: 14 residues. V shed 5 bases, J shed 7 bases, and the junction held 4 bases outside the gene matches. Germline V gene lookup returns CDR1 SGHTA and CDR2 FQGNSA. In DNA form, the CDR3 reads TGTGCCAGCAGCCAAGGACAGGGGGCGAATGAGCAGTTCTTC. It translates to CASSQGQGANEQFF.

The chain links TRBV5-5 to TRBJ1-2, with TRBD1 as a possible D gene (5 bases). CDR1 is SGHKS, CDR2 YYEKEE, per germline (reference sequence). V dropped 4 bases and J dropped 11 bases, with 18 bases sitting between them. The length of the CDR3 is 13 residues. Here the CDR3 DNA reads TGTGCCAGCAGCGGGACTGACTTAGGATCTTACACCTTC. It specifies CASSGTDLGSYTF.

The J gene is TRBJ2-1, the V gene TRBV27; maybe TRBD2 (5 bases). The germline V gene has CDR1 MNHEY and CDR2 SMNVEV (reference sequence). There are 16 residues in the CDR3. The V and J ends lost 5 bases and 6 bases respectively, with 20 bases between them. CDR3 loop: CASSPIGALALNEQFF. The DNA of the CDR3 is TGTGCCAGCAGTCCTATCGGAGCCCTAGCCCTCAATGAGCAGTTCTTC.

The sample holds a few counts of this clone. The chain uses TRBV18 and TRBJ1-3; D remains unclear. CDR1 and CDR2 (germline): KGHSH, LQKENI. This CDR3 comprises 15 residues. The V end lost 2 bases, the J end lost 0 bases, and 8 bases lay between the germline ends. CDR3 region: CASSPGASSGNTIYF. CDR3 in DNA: TGTGCCAGCTCACCAGGAGCAAGCTCTGGAAACACCATATATTTT. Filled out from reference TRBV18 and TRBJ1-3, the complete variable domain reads NAGVMQNPRHLVRRRGQEARLRCSPMKGHSHVYWYRQLPEEGLKFMVYLQKENIIDESGMPKERFSAEFPKEGPSILRIQQVVRGDSAAYFCASSPGASSGNTIYFGEGSWLTVV.

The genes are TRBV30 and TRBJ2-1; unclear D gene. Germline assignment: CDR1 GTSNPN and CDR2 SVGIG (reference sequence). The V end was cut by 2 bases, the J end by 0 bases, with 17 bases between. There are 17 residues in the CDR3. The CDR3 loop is CAWSSTPIWSSYNEQFF. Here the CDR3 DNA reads TGTGCCTGGAGTTCAACCCCTATCTGGAGCTCCTACAATGAGCAGTTCTTC.

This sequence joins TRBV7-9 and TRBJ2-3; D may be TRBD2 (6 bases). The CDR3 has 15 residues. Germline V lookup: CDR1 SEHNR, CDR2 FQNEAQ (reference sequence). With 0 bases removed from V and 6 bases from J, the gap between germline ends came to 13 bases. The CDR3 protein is CASSLASGLLDTQYF. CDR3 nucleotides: TGTGCCAGCAGCTTAGCTAGCGGTTTACTTGATACGCAGTATTTT.

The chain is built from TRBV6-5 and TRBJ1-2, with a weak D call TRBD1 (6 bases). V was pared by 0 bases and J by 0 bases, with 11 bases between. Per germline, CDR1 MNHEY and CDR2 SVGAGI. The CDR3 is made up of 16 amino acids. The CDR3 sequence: CASSYSGAGANYGYTF. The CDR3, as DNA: TGTGCCAGCAGTTACTCGGGGGCAGGAGCTAACTATGGCTACACCTTC.

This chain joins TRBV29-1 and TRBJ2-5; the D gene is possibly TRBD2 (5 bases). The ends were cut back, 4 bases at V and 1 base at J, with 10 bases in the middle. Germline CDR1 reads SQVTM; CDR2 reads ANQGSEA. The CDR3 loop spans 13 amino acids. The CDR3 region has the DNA TGCAGCGTTGCGAGGGCAGTCCAAGAGACCCAGTACTTC. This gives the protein CSVARAVQETQYF. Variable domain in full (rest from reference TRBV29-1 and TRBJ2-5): SAVISQKPSRDICQRGTSLTIQCQVDSQVTMMFWYRQQPGQSLTLIATANQGSEATYESGFVIDKFPISRPNLTFSTLTVSNMSPEDSSIYLCSVARAVQETQYFGPGTRLLVL.

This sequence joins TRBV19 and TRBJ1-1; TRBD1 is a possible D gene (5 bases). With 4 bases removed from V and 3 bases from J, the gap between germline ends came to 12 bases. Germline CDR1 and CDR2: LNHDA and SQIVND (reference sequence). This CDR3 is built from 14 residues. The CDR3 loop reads CASSSPGRYTEAFF. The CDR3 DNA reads TGTGCCAGTAGTAGTCCAGGGAGGTACACTGAAGCTTTCTTT.

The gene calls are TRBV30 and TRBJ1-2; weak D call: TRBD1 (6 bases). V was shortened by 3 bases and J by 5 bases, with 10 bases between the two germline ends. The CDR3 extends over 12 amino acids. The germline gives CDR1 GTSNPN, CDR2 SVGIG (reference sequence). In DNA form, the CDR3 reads TGTGCCTGGAGCGTGGACAGATATGGCTACACCTTC. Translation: CAWSVDRYGYTF.

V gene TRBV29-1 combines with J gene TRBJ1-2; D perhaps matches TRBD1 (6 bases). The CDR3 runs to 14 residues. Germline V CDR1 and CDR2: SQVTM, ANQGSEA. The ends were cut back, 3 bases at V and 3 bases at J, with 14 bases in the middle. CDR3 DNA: TGCAGCGTTGACCGGACAGCCAGTTACTATGGCTACACCTTC. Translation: CSVDRTASYYGYTF. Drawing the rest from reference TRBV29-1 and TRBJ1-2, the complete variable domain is SAVISQKPSRDICQRGTSLTIQCQVDSQVTMMFWYRQQPGQSLTLIATANQGSEATYESGFVIDKFPISRPNLTFSTLTVSNMSPEDSSIYLCSVDRTASYYGYTFGSGTRLTVV.

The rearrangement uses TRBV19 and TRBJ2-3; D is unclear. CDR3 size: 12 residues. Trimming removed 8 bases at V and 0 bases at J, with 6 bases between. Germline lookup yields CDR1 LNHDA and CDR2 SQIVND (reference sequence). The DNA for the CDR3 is TGTGCCAGTGGCCCTAGCACAGATACGCAGTATTTT. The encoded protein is CASGPSTDTQYF.

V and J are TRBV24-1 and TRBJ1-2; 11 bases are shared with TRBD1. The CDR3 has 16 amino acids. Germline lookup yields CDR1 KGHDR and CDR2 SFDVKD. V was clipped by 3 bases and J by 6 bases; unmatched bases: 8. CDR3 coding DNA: TGTGCCACCAGTGATGCCGACGGACAGGGGGCAAATGGCTACACCTTC. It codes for CATSDADGQGANGYTF.

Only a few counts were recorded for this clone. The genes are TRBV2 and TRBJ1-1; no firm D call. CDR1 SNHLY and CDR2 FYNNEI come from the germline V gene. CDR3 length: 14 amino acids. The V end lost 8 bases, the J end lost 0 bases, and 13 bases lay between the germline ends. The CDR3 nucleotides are TGTGCCAGCTCCCGGGGTACGGTGAACACTGAAGCTTTCTTT. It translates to CASSRGTVNTEAFF. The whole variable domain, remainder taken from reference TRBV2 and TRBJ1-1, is EPEVTQTPSHQVTQMGQEVILRCVPISNHLYFYWYRQILGQKVEFLVSFYNNEISEKSEIFDDQFSVERPDGSNFTLKIRSTKLEDSAMYFCASSRGTVNTEAFFGQGTRLTVV.

Written as DNA, the CDR3 is TGTGCCAGCAGTTTAGGGGGCGCGAACTATGGCTACACCTTC. Amino acid sequence: CASSLGGANYGYTF. This chain uses TRBV25-1 with TRBJ1-2; 7 positions agree with TRBD1. V trimming: 5 bases; J trimming: 2 bases; junction bases outside the gene matches: 5. CDR3 size: 14 residues. Germline V lookup: CDR1 MGHDK, CDR2 SYGVNS.

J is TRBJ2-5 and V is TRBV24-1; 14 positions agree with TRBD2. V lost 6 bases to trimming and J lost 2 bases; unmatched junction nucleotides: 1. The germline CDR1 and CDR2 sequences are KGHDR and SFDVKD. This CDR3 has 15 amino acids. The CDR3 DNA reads TGTGCCACCAGTCGGACTAGCGGGGGGCAAGAGACCCAGTACTTC. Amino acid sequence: CATSRTSGGQETQYF.

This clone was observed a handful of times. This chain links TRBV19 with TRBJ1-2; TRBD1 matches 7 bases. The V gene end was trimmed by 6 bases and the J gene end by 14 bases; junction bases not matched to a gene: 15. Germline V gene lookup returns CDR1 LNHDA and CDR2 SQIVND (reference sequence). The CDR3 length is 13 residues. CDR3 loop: CASSLRQGQAKTF. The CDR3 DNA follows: TGTGCCAGTAGCCTTAGACAAGGACAGGCCAAAACCTTC. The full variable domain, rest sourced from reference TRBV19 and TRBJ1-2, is DGGITQSPKYLFRKEGQNVTLSCEQNLNHDAMYWYRQDPGQGLRLIYYSQIVNDFQKGDIAEGYSVSREKKESFPLTVTSAQKNPTAFYLCASSLRQGQAKTFGSGTRLTVV.

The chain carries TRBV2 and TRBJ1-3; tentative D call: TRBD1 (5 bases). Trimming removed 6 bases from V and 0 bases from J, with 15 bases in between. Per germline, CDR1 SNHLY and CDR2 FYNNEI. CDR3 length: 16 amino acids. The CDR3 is CASRNPGTLSGNTIYF. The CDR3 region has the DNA TGTGCCAGCAGGAATCCCGGGACTCTCTCTGGAAACACCATATATTTT.

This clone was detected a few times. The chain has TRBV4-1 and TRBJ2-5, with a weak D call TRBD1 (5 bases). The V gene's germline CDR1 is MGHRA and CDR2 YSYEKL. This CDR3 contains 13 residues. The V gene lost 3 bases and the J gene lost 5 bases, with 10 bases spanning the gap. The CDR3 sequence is CASSHRVFETQYF. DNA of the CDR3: TGCGCCAGCAGCCACAGGGTTTTTGAGACCCAGTACTTC.

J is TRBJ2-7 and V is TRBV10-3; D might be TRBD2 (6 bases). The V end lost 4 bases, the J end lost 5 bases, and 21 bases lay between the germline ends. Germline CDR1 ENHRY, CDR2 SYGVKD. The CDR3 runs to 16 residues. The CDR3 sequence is CAISGARAGSMDEQYF. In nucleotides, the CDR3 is TGTGCCATCAGTGGAGCCCGGGCGGGGTCAATGGACGAGCAGTACTTC.

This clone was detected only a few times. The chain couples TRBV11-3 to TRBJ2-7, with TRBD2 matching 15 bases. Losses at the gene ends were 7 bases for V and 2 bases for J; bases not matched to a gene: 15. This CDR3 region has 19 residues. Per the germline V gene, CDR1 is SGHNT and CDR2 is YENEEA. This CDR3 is CASIESGTSGRHLTYEQYF. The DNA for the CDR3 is TGTGCCAGCATCGAATCCGGGACTAGCGGGAGGCACCTAACCTACGAGCAGTACTTC.

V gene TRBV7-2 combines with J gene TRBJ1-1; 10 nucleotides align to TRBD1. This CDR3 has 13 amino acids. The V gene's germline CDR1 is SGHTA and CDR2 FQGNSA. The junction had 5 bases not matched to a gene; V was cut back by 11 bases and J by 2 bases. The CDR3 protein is CAARDRGNTEAFF. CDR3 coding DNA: TGTGCCGCCCGGGACAGGGGTAACACTGAAGCTTTCTTT.

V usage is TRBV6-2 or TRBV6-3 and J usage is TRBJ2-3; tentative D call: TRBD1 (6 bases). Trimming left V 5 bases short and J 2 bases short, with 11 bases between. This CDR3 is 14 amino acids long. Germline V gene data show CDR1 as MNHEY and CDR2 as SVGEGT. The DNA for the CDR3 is TGTGCCAGCAGTCCGGGACATTCCACAGATACGCAGTATTTT. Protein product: CASSPGHSTDTQYF.

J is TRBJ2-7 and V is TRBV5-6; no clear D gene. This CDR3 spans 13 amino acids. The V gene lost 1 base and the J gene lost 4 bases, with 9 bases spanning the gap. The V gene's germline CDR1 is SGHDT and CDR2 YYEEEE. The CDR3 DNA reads TGTGCCAGCAGCTTGTCAGGTCCTTACGAGCAGTACTTC. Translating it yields CASSLSGPYEQYF.

CDR3 DNA: TGCGCCAGCAACCTGGACTTGGGCGTTTGGTACCAAGAGACCCAGTACTTC. This sequence encodes CASNLDLGVWYQETQYF. The V and J genes are TRBV10-1 and TRBJ2-5; tentatively, D is TRBD2 (5 bases). Trimming left V 7 bases short and J 0 bases short, with 21 bases between. This CDR3 comprises 17 residues. CDR1 and CDR2 (germline): WNHNN, SYGVQD (reference sequence).

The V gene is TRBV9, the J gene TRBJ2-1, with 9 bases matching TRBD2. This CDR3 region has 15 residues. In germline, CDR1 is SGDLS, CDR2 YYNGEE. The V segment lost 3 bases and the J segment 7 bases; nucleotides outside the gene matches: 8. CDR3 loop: CASSAIAGDWNEQFF. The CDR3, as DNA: TGTGCCAGCAGCGCGATAGCGGGAGATTGGAATGAGCAGTTCTTC.

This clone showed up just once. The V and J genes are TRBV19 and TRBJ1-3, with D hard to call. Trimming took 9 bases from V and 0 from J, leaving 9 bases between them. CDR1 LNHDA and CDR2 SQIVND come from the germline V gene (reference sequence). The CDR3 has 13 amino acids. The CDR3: CASRLYSGNTIYF. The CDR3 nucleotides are TGTGCCAGCCGTCTCTACTCTGGAAACACCATATATTTT. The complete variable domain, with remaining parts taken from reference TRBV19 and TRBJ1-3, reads DGGITQSPKYLFRKEGQNVTLSCEQNLNHDAMYWYRQDPGQGLRLIYYSQIVNDFQKGDIAEGYSVSREKKESFPLTVTSAQKNPTAFYLCASRLYSGNTIYFGEGSWLTVV.

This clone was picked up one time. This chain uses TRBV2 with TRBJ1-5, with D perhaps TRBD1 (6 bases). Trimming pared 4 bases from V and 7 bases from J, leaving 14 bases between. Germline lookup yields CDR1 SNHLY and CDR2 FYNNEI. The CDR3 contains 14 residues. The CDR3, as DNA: TGTGCCAGCAGTGCACAGGGAGCCGAGCAGCCCCAGCATTTT. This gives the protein CASSAQGAEQPQHF. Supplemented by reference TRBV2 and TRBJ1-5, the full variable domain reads EPEVTQTPSHQVTQMGQEVILRCVPISNHLYFYWYRQILGQKVEFLVSFYNNEISEKSEIFDDQFSVERPDGSNFTLKIRSTKLEDSAMYFCASSAQGAEQPQHFGDGTRLSIL.

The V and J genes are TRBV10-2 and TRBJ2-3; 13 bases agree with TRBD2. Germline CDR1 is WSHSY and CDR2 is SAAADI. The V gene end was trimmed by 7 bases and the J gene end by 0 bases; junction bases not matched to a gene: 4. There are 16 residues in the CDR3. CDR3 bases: TGCGCCAGCAAGGGACTAGCGGGAACTAGCACAGATACGCAGTATTTT. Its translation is CASKGLAGTSTDTQYF.